A selection of T cell receptor beta chains follows, all from one sample in a study of PD-1 blockade in classical Hodgkin lymphoma. The protocol was immunoSEQ multiplex PCR, while the TCRdb copy is restricted to in-frame clones and leaves out a portion. This sample carries approximately 84,000 clones, under 85% of them seen once, and the ten largest clones take approximately 17%. The sample in question was peripheral blood mononuclear cells (PBMCs), obtained before the fourth cycle of nivolumab. These receptor sequences come from a human donor with classical Hodgkin lymphoma. Both conserved end residues are part of each CDR3. Fields, in order: clone size, J gene, V gene, D gene, CDR3 protein, CDR3 DNA. The D gene is left open where the match is weak. Size is omitted from some rows. Given values are once, few, many or a class for expanded clones.

. TRBJ2-7 TRBV13 . CASSLVGGLSYEQYF TGTGCCAGCAGCTTAGTTGGGGGCCTCTCCTACGAGCAGTACTTC
. TRBJ1-4 TRBV28 TRBD1 CASRRDRSNEKLFF TGTGCCAGCAGGAGGGACAGGAGTAATGAAAAACTGTTTTTT
. TRBJ2-1 TRBV9 . CASSAAYNEQFF TGTGCCAGCTCGGCCGCATACAATGAGCAGTTCTTC
. TRBJ2-7 TRBV7-2 TRBD1 CASSFKGAREQYF TGTGCCAGCAGCTTCAAGGGGGCAAGAGAGCAGTACTTC
. TRBJ1-2 TRBV15 TRBD1 CATRAGQGRGGYTF TGTGCCACCAGGGCGGGACAGGGCCGGGGTGGCTACACCTTC
. TRBJ1-1 TRBV19 TRBD1 CASSIGQGYTEAFF TGTGCCAGTAGTATCGGACAGGGCTACACTGAAGCTTTCTTT
. TRBJ1-3 TRBV28 . CASSPLLLRGQSPRNTIYF TGTGCCAGCAGTCCCCTCCTTCTTCGGGGGCAAAGTCCGCGGAACACCATATATTTT
once TRBJ2-5 TRBV30 . CAWSVGWETQYF TGTGCCTGGAGTGTAGGTTGGGAGACCCAGTACTTC
. TRBJ2-5 TRBV10-3 . CAIRGLDGETQYF TGTGCCATCCGTGGGCTAGACGGGGAGACCCAGTACTTC
. TRBJ1-2 TRBV6-6 TRBD1 CASGATGASGYTF TGTGCCAGCGGAGCGACAGGGGCTTCTGGCTACACCTTC
. TRBJ1-2 TRBV5-4 . CASSLVVGDGYTF TGTGCCAGCAGCTTGGTAGTAGGGGATGGCTACACCTTC
once TRBJ2-4 TRBV15 . CATSTSPGDIQYF TGTGCCACCAGCACCAGCCCTGGAGACATTCAGTACTTC
. TRBJ2-1 TRBV4-3 . CASSQASGSSYNEQFF TGCGCCAGCAGCCAAGCTTCCGGGAGCTCCTACAATGAGCAGTTCTTC
. TRBJ1-2 TRBV19 . CASTPRGGIYGYTF TGTGCCAGTACCCCCCGGGGGGGGATCTATGGCTACACCTTC
once TRBJ2-7 TRBV28 . CASRRERVSYEQYF TGTGCCAGCCGCCGTGAGCGGGTTTCCTACGAGCAGTACTTC
. TRBJ1-2 TRBV2 . CASSQAGANYGYTF TGTGCCAGCAGTCAGGCAGGTGCCAACTATGGCTACACCTTC